Presented here are 24 T cell receptor beta chains from one specimen sequenced in a study of memory CD4+ T cells and cytomegalovirus serostatus. TCRdb's copy holds only in-frame clones and misses some; the assay was immunoSEQ multiplex PCR. This sample carries 50,000 or so clones, around 78% of them seen once, and the ten largest clones take roughly 1.7%. The sort gate was single viable CD3+CD4+CD8-CD45RO+ cells for memory CD4+ T cells. The specimen was memory CD4+ T cells from blood. These receptors were obtained from an adult in good health and CMV-seronegative.

J is TRBJ1-1 and V is TRBV6-6; D unresolved. Germline lookup yields CDR1 MNHNY and CDR2 SVGAGI (reference sequence). The CDR3 has 15 residues. Trimming shortened V by 7 bases and J by 1 base, and 16 bases separated the two germline ends. CDR3 loop: CASTRYRGGNTEAFF. In DNA form, the CDR3 reads TGTGCCAGCACCAGGTACAGAGGAGGGAACACTGAAGCTTTCTTT.

The rearrangement joins TRBV7-2 to TRBJ2-3, with D tentatively TRBD1 (6 bases). The CDR3 runs 17 residues. From germline, CDR1 is SGHTA and CDR2 FQGNSA. V was pared by 5 bases and J by 3 bases, with 21 bases between. The CDR3: CASSLQASQGGTDTQYF. CDR3 DNA: TGTGCCAGCAGCCTCCAGGCATCACAGGGTGGGACAGATACGCAGTATTTT.

The chain carries TRBV28 and TRBJ1-2; a possible D gene is TRBD1 (5 bases). The CDR3 length is 13 residues. The V gene's germline CDR1 is MDHEN and CDR2 SYDVKM. Trimming cost V 8 bases and J 6 bases, with 16 bases left between them. The chain's CDR3 is CASLGDGGNGYTF. CDR3 DNA sequence: TGTGCCAGCCTGGGGGACGGGGGGAATGGCTACACCTTC.

The rearrangement joins TRBV7-2 to TRBJ1-6; no firm D call. The CDR3 runs 15 residues. V lost 5 bases to trimming and J lost 0 bases, with 8 bases between them. Germline V lookup: CDR1 SGHTA, CDR2 FQGNSA. As DNA, the CDR3 is TGTGCCAGCAGCGTACAAAGCTCCTATAATTCACCCCTCCACTTT. Its protein is CASSVQSSYNSPLHF.

The chain couples TRBV18 to TRBJ1-2; D ambiguous. V gave up 6 bases and J gave up 4 bases, with 18 bases separating them. This CDR3 region has 15 residues. Germline V gene data show CDR1 as KGHSH and CDR2 as LQKENI. CDR3 residues: CASSPSGVSVYGYTF. The CDR3 DNA is TGTGCCAGCTCCCCTAGTGGTGTCTCCGTCTATGGCTACACCTTC.

In this sample, this clone turned up once. The chain links TRBV28 to TRBJ2-7; 11 positions match TRBD1. Germline assignment: CDR1 MDHEN and CDR2 SYDVKM. The CDR3 length is 17 residues. V shed 2 bases and J 2 bases; nucleotides not matched to a gene: 8. In nucleotides, the CDR3 is TGTGCCAGCAGTTTACGAGTCCTGGGACAGGGGGCCTACGAGCAGTACTTC. Encoded protein: CASSLRVLGQGAYEQYF.

This clone appeared once. The chain links TRBV6-5 to TRBJ2-7; D is ambiguous. V lost 5 bases, J lost 0 bases, and 11 bases lay in between. The CDR3 length is 14 residues. CDR1 is MNHEY, CDR2 SVGAGI, per germline. The CDR3 here is CASSNHIFSYEQYF. For the CDR3, the DNA is TGTGCCAGCAGTAACCACATTTTCTCCTACGAGCAGTACTTC.

V and J are TRBV13 and TRBJ1-1; no reliable D call. Trimming left V 2 bases short and J 1 base short, with 11 bases between. The CDR3 consists of 15 residues. CDR1 is PRHDT and CDR2 is FYEKMQ in the germline V gene (reference sequence). CDR3 sequence (DNA): TGTGCCAGCAGCTTAAGGGCGGTTGGGAACACTGAAGCTTTCTTT. Protein: CASSLRAVGNTEAFF.

The chain links TRBV29-1 to TRBJ2-4; TRBD2 agrees at 16 bases. Germline V gene sequence: CDR1 SQVTM, CDR2 ANQGSEA. The CDR3 spans 15 residues. Trimming cost V 6 bases and J 8 bases; bases outside gene matches: 7. This CDR3 reads CSVEGLAGGQYIQYF. CDR3 DNA sequence: TGCAGCGTGGAGGGACTAGCGGGGGGGCAATACATTCAGTACTTC.

The chain carries TRBV14 and TRBJ2-3; D ambiguous. Looked up from germline, CDR1 is SGHDN and CDR2 is FVKESK. Trimming stripped 4 bases from V and 4 bases from J, with 12 bases between. The CDR3 sequence is 14 residues long. In nucleotides, the CDR3 is TGTGCCAGCAGCCCCCAGCTAGTCGCAGATACGCAGTATTTT. Translation gives CASSPQLVADTQYF.

This clone was seen just once. The rearrangement uses TRBV28 and TRBJ1-2; 7 positions match TRBD1. This CDR3 has 15 residues. Germline lookup yields CDR1 MDHEN and CDR2 SYDVKM. V gave up 5 bases and J gave up 1 base; unmatched junction bases: 7. The CDR3 nucleotides are TGTGCCAGCAGTATGGCCGGGACAGTTAACTATGGCTACACCTTC. Translated, it gives CASSMAGTVNYGYTF.

The chain recombines TRBV9 with TRBJ1-1; D not resolved. Trimming left V 0 bases short and J 1 base short, with 10 bases between. CDR3 length: 15 residues. Germline V lookup: CDR1 SGDLS, CDR2 YYNGEE. In DNA form, the CDR3 reads TGTGCCAGCAGCGTAGCTCCGACTGAGAACACTGAAGCTTTCTTT. Translated: CASSVAPTENTEAFF.

This chain joins TRBV6-6 and TRBJ1-2; no clear D gene. The CDR3 runs 14 residues. V was pared by 4 bases and J by 7 bases, with 16 bases between. The germline V gene has CDR1 MNHNY and CDR2 SVGAGI (reference sequence). CDR3 DNA sequence: TGTGCCAGCAGTTCCCCCGGCGGGGTTGGTGGCTACACCTTC. Its translation is CASSSPGGVGGYTF.

J is TRBJ1-4 and V is TRBV7-2; D remains ambiguous. CDR3 size: 15 residues. V was trimmed by 1 base and J by 0 bases, leaving 6 bases between them. The germline CDR1 and CDR2 sequences are SGHTA and FQGNSA. The CDR3 coding sequence is TGTGCCAGCAGCTTAGGCTGGGCAACTAATGAAAAACTGTTTTTT. It yields the protein CASSLGWATNEKLFF.

The V gene is TRBV13, the J gene TRBJ2-7; D gene ambiguous. Germline V gene lookup returns CDR1 PRHDT and CDR2 FYEKMQ (reference sequence). V was shortened by 5 bases and J by 2 bases, with 10 bases between the two germline ends. The CDR3 sequence is 13 residues long. CDR3 DNA sequence: TGTGCCAGCAGCCAGACGGATGCCTACGAGCAGTACTTC. This codes for CASSQTDAYEQYF.

This clone showed up just a few times. The rearrangement joins TRBV10-2 to TRBJ2-1, with 7 bases that match TRBD2. Germline loops: CDR1 WSHSY, CDR2 SAAADI. There are 17 residues in the CDR3. V lost 4 bases and J lost 3; bases outside the gene matches: 12. CDR3 bases: TGCGCCAGCAGTGGAAACCGGGACGGGAGGCTCTACAATGAGCAGTTCTTC. Its protein product is CASSGNRDGRLYNEQFF.

The chain has TRBV18 and TRBJ2-3, with D possibly TRBD1 on 6 matching bases. Germline CDR1 reads KGHSH; CDR2 reads LQKENI. With 6 bases removed from V and 1 base from J, the gap between germline ends came to 14 bases. The CDR3 length is 15 residues. Here the CDR3 reads CASSRRGRGTDTQYF. The CDR3 region has the DNA TGTGCCAGCTCTCGCAGGGGTAGGGGCACAGATACGCAGTATTTT.

The CDR3 DNA sequence: TGTGCCAGCACCCCTGGGGGGCGGTGGGGCAATCAGCCCCAGCATTTT. Protein: CASTPGGRWGNQPQHF. V gene TRBV11-2 combines with J gene TRBJ1-5; D is perhaps TRBD1 (6 bases). This CDR3 has 16 residues. V was cut by 7 bases and J by 2 bases, with 18 bases left in between. CDR1 is SGHAT, CDR2 FQNNGV, per germline.

Only one count was recorded for this clone. The chain employs TRBV16 and TRBJ1-6, with D possibly TRBD1 on 5 matching bases. The ends were cut back, 4 bases at V and 6 bases at J, with 13 bases in the middle. The CDR3 has 15 amino acids. Germline V gene lookup returns CDR1 KGHSY and CDR2 FQNENV. CDR3 region: CASSPEVRGNSPLHF. CDR3 sequence (DNA): TGTGCCAGCAGCCCCGAGGTGAGGGGTAATTCACCCCTCCACTTT.

This chain uses TRBV4-3 with TRBJ2-1; D remains ambiguous. Germline-derived CDR1 and CDR2 are LGHNA and YSLEER. This CDR3 region has 15 residues. The V gene lost 1 base and the J gene lost 8 bases, with 15 bases spanning the gap. The CDR3 loop is CASSQVLLAGDEQFF. CDR3 in DNA: TGCGCCAGCAGCCAAGTCCTTTTAGCAGGCGATGAGCAGTTCTTC.

CDR3 amino acids: CASTDRVYKKLFF. The CDR3 nucleotides are TGTGCCAGCACGGACAGGGTTTATAAAAAACTGTTTTTT. V and J are TRBV27 and TRBJ1-4; 8 bases are shared with TRBD1. With V trimmed by 7 bases and J by 9 bases, 7 bases remained unmatched. This CDR3 comprises 13 residues. Germline V CDR1 and CDR2: MNHEY, SMNVEV (reference sequence).

J is TRBJ2-7 and V is TRBV2, with TRBD1 identical over 8 bases. Germline V CDR1 and CDR2: SNHLY, FYNNEI. CDR3 length: 16 residues. V gave up 1 base and J gave up 5 bases; unmatched junction bases: 10. The CDR3: CASSEGGRGRVHEQYF. DNA of the CDR3: TGTGCCAGCAGTGAAGGAGGCAGGGGGCGCGTCCACGAGCAGTACTTC.

The rearrangement joins TRBV7-2 to TRBJ2-5, with TRBD2 matching over 10 bases. Germline V gene lookup returns CDR1 SGHTA and CDR2 FQGNSA. There are 16 residues in the CDR3. This CDR3 is CEAGGRMCSSGETQYF. In nucleotides, the CDR3 is TGTGAAGCGGGAGGGCGCATGTGTTCCTCTGGCGAGACCCAGTACTTC.

The chain recombines TRBV27 with TRBJ1-5; D is undetermined. CDR1 and CDR2 (germline): MNHEY, SMNVEV (reference sequence). The CDR3 runs 12 residues. Trimming removed 2 bases from V and 7 bases from J, with 6 bases in between. DNA of the CDR3: TGTGCCAGCAGTTTACTTGGGCAGCCCCAGCATTTT. Residues: CASSLLGQPQHF.